These 7 T cell receptor beta chains were sequenced from one sample in a study of blood T cell repertoires in COVID-19. Assay used: immunoSEQ multiplex PCR; TCRdb lists only in-frame clones, some missing. This repertoire shows approximately 290,000 clones, approximately 83% found once; its top ten account for 15% to 19%. Sequencing was done on a sample of peripheral blood. These receptors all come from a person aged 70 to 79 with COVID-19, enrolled during active disease.

This clone was picked up one time. The chain employs TRBV30 and TRBJ2-1; 11 nucleotides line up with TRBD2. V lost 2 bases and J lost 3; bases outside the gene matches: 3. Germline CDR1 GTSNPN, CDR2 SVGIG (reference sequence). The CDR3 spans 15 residues. The CDR3 coding sequence is TGTGCCTGGAGTCGGCTAGCGGGAGGCTACAATGAGCAGTTCTTC. Its translation: CAWSRLAGGYNEQFF.

The chain recombines TRBV3-1 (or the pseudogene TRBV3-2) with TRBJ2-5; weak D call: TRBD2 (5 bases). Between the trimmed V and J ends, which lost 0 bases and 3 bases, there was a span of 17 bases. CDR3 length: 17 residues. CDR1 is LGHDT, CDR2 YNNKEL, per germline (reference sequence). Here the CDR3 DNA reads TGTGCCAGCAGCCAAGATCGGAAAGGACGGGAAAAAGAGACCCAGTACTTC. It yields the protein CASSQDRKGREKETQYF.

V usage is TRBV6-2 or TRBV6-3 and J usage is TRBJ1-2; unclear D gene. V was pared by 3 bases and J by 6 bases, with 17 bases between. The CDR3 has 15 residues. Germline assignment: CDR1 MNHEY and CDR2 SVGEGT. CDR3 in amino acids: CASSYAAVFKDGYTF. The CDR3, as DNA: TGTGCCAGCAGTTATGCGGCAGTTTTTAAGGATGGCTACACCTTC.

This rearrangement joins TRBV11-2 to TRBJ2-7, with D perhaps matching TRBD1 (5 bases). Trimming took off 1 base at V and 5 bases at J, with 15 bases between the two ends. Germline-derived CDR1 and CDR2 are SGHAT and FQNNGV. There are 15 residues in the CDR3. CDR3 sequence reads: CASSLAQGRGNEQYF. The CDR3 DNA is TGTGCCAGCAGCTTAGCCCAGGGTAGAGGTAACGAGCAGTACTTC.

The V call is TRBV19, the J call TRBJ1-3; D is undetermined. The CDR3 extends over 13 amino acids. V was clipped by 3 bases and J by 0 bases, with 3 bases between them. The germline V gene has CDR1 LNHDA and CDR2 SQIVND (reference sequence). The CDR3 loop reads CASSIGSGNTIYF. The DNA for the CDR3 is TGTGCCAGTAGTATCGGCTCTGGAAACACCATATATTTT.

This clone was counted once. This sequence joins TRBV5-4 and TRBJ2-2, with 9 nucleotides matching TRBD2. This CDR3 has 17 residues. Per germline, CDR1 SGHNT and CDR2 YYREEE (reference sequence). With V trimmed by 4 bases and J by 1 base, 8 bases remained unmatched. The CDR3 loop is CASSPQLAGMNTGELFF. The CDR3 coding sequence is TGTGCCAGCAGCCCCCAGCTAGCGGGAATGAACACCGGGGAGCTGTTTTTT. Together with reference TRBV5-4 and TRBJ2-2, the CDR3 gives the full variable domain: ETGVTQSPTHLIKTRGQQVTLRCSSQSGHNTVSWYQQALGQGPQFIFQYYREEENGRGNFPPRFSGLQFPNYSSELNVNALELDDSALYLCASSPQLAGMNTGELFFGEGSRLTVL.

J is TRBJ2-2 and V is TRBV10-3; D is ambiguous. The CDR3 has 14 residues. V was clipped by 3 bases and J by 3 bases, with 8 bases between them. Germline V lookup: CDR1 ENHRY, CDR2 SYGVKD. Here the CDR3 reads CAISEKADTGELFF. The CDR3 coding sequence is TGTGCCATCAGTGAAAAGGCGGACACCGGGGAGCTGTTTTTT.